The 23 T cell receptor beta chains given below trace back to one sample, sequenced in a study of radiation and T cells in renal cell carcinoma. Described time point: baseline pretreatment blood. Treatment of the sample: 15 Gy SBRT to primary tumor, nephrectomy 4 weeks later. Measured with immunoSEQ multiplex PCR; TCRdb has only the in-frame clones, and not every one. The table includes approximately 150,000 clones, around four fifths detected once. The specimen comprised blood, sampled from a patient whose treatment included radiotherapy and nephrectomy. The receptors originated from a woman aged 50 to 60 with renal cell carcinoma.

The V and J genes are TRBV4-3 and TRBJ1-2; D is perhaps TRBD1 (5 bases). The CDR3 extends over 14 amino acids. Germline V gene lookup returns CDR1 LGHNA and CDR2 YSLEER. Trimming cost V 1 base and J 8 bases, with 14 bases left between them. CDR3 sequence: CASSQVPRDGGYTF. The CDR3 nucleotides read TGCGCCAGCAGCCAAGTGCCCAGGGATGGAGGCTACACCTTC.

This clone has a handful of counts. The J gene is TRBJ2-7, the V gene TRBV18; 9 bases agree with TRBD1. Trimming at V came to 3 bases and at J to 2 bases, leaving 2 bases not matched to a gene. The germline gives CDR1 KGHSH, CDR2 LQKENI. The CDR3 runs to 14 residues. The CDR3 coding sequence is TGTGCCAGCTCACCGGGACAGGGAGCCTACGAGCAGTACTTC. It translates to CASSPGQGAYEQYF.

Note on this clone: Other DNA sequences in this sample translate to the same CDR3. The V gene is TRBV20-1, the J gene TRBJ1-1; D uncertain. Trimming shortened V by 4 bases and J by 1 base, and 4 bases separated the two germline ends. CDR3 length: 11 amino acids. Germline V gives CDR1 DFQATT, CDR2 SNEGSKA (reference sequence). CDR3 bases: TGCAGTGCTAACCAGAACACTGAAGCTTTCTTT. This gives the protein CSANQNTEAFF.

The chain couples TRBV19 to TRBJ1-1, with D perhaps TRBD1 (6 bases). V lost 6 bases and J 1 base, leaving 6 bases between the germline ends. Germline-derived CDR1 and CDR2 are LNHDA and SQIVND (reference sequence). This CDR3 is built from 12 residues. CDR3 loop: CASRDRNTEAFF. CDR3 in DNA: TGTGCCAGTAGGGACAGGAACACTGAAGCTTTCTTT.

CDR3 coding DNA: TGTGCCAGTAGTATACGGAGGCAGCTAGATACGCAGTATTTT. Its protein is CASSIRRQLDTQYF. The rearrangement links TRBV19 to TRBJ2-3; perhaps TRBD2 as D (5 bases). Trimming stripped 2 bases from V and 5 bases from J, with 11 bases between. Looked up from germline, CDR1 is LNHDA and CDR2 is SQIVND (reference sequence). The CDR3 runs to 14 residues.

The J gene is TRBJ2-7, the V gene TRBV5-1; either TRBD1 or TRBD2 may fit D (5 bases each). There are 14 residues in the CDR3. CDR1 SGHRS and CDR2 YFSETQ come from the germline V gene. Trimming shortened V by 0 bases and J by 2 bases, and 9 bases separated the two germline ends. CDR3 region: CASSLVGDAYEQYF. CDR3 nucleotides: TGCGCCAGCAGCTTGGTTGGGGACGCCTACGAGCAGTACTTC.

The CDR3 sequence: CASSSEGGNQPQHF. The CDR3 region has the DNA TGTGCCAGCAGCAGTGAGGGTGGCAATCAGCCCCAGCATTTT. This sequence joins TRBV9 and TRBJ1-5, with no clear D. Germline CDR1 reads SGDLS; CDR2 reads YYNGEE. The CDR3 has 14 amino acids. V lost 4 bases and J lost 2, with 10 bases in between.

The chain couples TRBV7-2 to TRBJ1-1; D is uncertain. CDR1 is SGHTA, CDR2 FQGNSA, per germline. V was pared by 7 bases and J by 1 base, with 7 bases between. The CDR3 loop spans 12 amino acids. The CDR3 bases are TGTGCCAGCACGCAGGCGAACACTGAAGCTTTCTTT. This translates into CASTQANTEAFF.

The table lists this clone with a few counts. The rearrangement links TRBV27 to TRBJ1-5, with D unresolved. This CDR3 contains 12 residues. Per germline, CDR1 MNHEY and CDR2 SMNVEV (reference sequence). Trimming left V 5 bases short and J 5 bases short, with 7 bases between. CDR3 residues: CASSDGYQPQHF. CDR3 nucleotide sequence: TGTGCCAGCAGTGACGGGTATCAGCCCCAGCATTTT.

This clone was detected a few times. The chain recombines TRBV9 with TRBJ1-1; D is undetermined. Germline CDR1 and CDR2: SGDLS and YYNGEE. CDR3 size: 13 residues. Trimming cost V 0 bases and J 1 base, with 4 bases left between them. The CDR3 nucleotides are TGTGCCAGCAGCGTAGTTACGAACACTGAAGCTTTCTTT. Translation gives CASSVVTNTEAFF.

J is TRBJ1-2 and V is TRBV14; no clear D. The germline V gene encodes CDR1 SGHDN and CDR2 FVKESK. Trimming removed 4 bases at V and 5 bases at J, with 8 bases between. The CDR3 has 12 residues. The CDR3 loop reads CASSPGGYGYTF. The CDR3 nucleotides are TGTGCCAGCAGCCCAGGAGGATATGGCTACACCTTC.

This clone occurred once. The genes are TRBV5-4 and TRBJ1-1, with unresolved D. CDR3 length: 14 amino acids. The V end lost 4 bases, the J end lost 1 base, and 11 bases lay between the germline ends. The V gene's germline CDR1 is SGHNT and CDR2 YYREEE (reference sequence). The CDR3, as DNA: TGTGCCAGCAGCCCTCGCCGAGAGAACACTGAAGCTTTCTTT. Its translation: CASSPRRENTEAFF.

V usage is TRBV4-3 and J usage is TRBJ1-2; 7 bases agree with TRBD1. Trimming took 3 bases from V and 0 from J; bases not matched to a gene: 4. Germline V gene data show CDR1 as LGHNA and CDR2 as YSLEER. The CDR3 loop spans 15 amino acids. CDR3 sequence (DNA): TGCGCCAGCAGCCATAGACAGGGAGCTAACTATGGCTACACCTTC. This sequence encodes CASSHRQGANYGYTF.

This clone turned up a few times. This rearrangement joins TRBV9 to TRBJ1-2, with D unresolved. Germline V gene sequence: CDR1 SGDLS, CDR2 YYNGEE. Trimming cost V 0 bases and J 9 bases, with 6 bases left between them. This CDR3 region has 11 residues. The DNA of the CDR3 is TGTGCCAGCAGCGTAGGGGGTCGCTACACCTTC. It specifies CASSVGGRYTF.

This clone was counted once. The rearrangement uses TRBV7-2 and TRBJ1-3, with unresolved D. The V and J ends lost 5 bases and 4 bases respectively, with 9 bases between them. Per germline, CDR1 SGHTA and CDR2 FQGNSA. This CDR3 has 13 amino acids. The CDR3: CASSTSPGNTIYF. The DNA of the CDR3 is TGTGCCAGCAGCACCAGCCCGGGAAACACCATATATTTT.

This clone came up a few times. The V and J genes are TRBV9 and TRBJ1-1; D is undetermined. The CDR3 is made up of 15 amino acids. V was cut by 0 bases and J by 2 bases, with 11 bases left in between. Germline CDR1 is SGDLS and CDR2 is YYNGEE. Written as DNA, the CDR3 is TGTGCCAGCAGCGTAGACGTTCGCCCCAACACTGAAGCTTTCTTT. Its translation: CASSVDVRPNTEAFF.

The V call is TRBV30, the J call TRBJ1-5; D not certain. Germline V gives CDR1 GTSNPN, CDR2 SVGIG (reference sequence). The CDR3 length is 13 residues. V was trimmed by 2 bases and J by 11 bases, leaving 16 bases between them. The CDR3 loop reads CAWSLKGGKAQHF. CDR3 DNA sequence: TGTGCCTGGAGTTTAAAGGGTGGTAAAGCCCAGCATTTT. Variable domain in full (rest from reference TRBV30 and TRBJ1-5): SQTIHQWPATLVQPVGSPLSLECTVEGTSNPNLYWYRQAAGRGLQLLFYSVGIGQISSEVPQNLSASRPQDRQFILSSKKLLLSDSGFYLCAWSLKGGKAQHFGDGTRLSIL.

V is TRBV5-8 and J is TRBJ1-2; D may be TRBD1 (5 bases). This CDR3 spans 14 amino acids. V lost 7 bases, J lost 2 bases, and 15 bases lay in between. Germline V CDR1 and CDR2: SGHTS, YDEGEE. The DNA of the CDR3 is TGTGCCAGCCTCTTGAGGGGCAGGAACTATGGCTACACCTTC. It specifies CASLLRGRNYGYTF.

The chain joins TRBV6-1 to TRBJ1-1; 10 bases agree with TRBD1. The length of the CDR3 is 17 residues. Germline lookup yields CDR1 MNHNS and CDR2 SASEGT. V lost 3 bases to trimming and J lost 2 bases; unmatched junction nucleotides: 9. The CDR3 nucleotides are TGTGCCAGCAGTGATGGACAGGGGGGCTATGGAAACACTGAAGCTTTCTTT. This codes for CASSDGQGGYGNTEAFF.

The rearrangement joins TRBV19 to TRBJ2-7; D gene unclear. The CDR3 has 14 amino acids. V was clipped by 1 base and J by 0 bases, with 7 bases between them. The V gene's germline CDR1 is LNHDA and CDR2 SQIVND (reference sequence). DNA for the CDR3: TGTGCCAGTAGTATAGGGACGACCTCCTACGAGCAGTACTTC. This encodes CASSIGTTSYEQYF.

The chain recombines TRBV10-1 with TRBJ1-2; no clear D. Germline V gene data show CDR1 as WNHNN and CDR2 as SYGVQD (reference sequence). The CDR3 length is 12 residues. V was shortened by 6 bases and J by 8 bases, with 13 bases between the two germline ends. The CDR3 sequence: CASSQDGRGYTF. CDR3 DNA sequence: TGCGCCAGCAGCCAAGACGGGCGAGGCTACACCTTC.

The chain couples TRBV28 to TRBJ2-7; 9 bases agree with TRBD1. Germline CDR1 reads MDHEN; CDR2 reads SYDVKM. Trimming cost V 4 bases and J 5 bases; bases outside gene matches: 12. The CDR3 sequence is 16 residues long. The CDR3 loop reads CASSSPVGTGLDEQYF. CDR3 in DNA: TGTGCCAGCAGTTCCCCGGTTGGGACAGGGCTCGACGAGCAGTACTTC. The variable domain in full, with the rest retrieved from reference TRBV28 and TRBJ2-7, is DVKVTQSSRYLVKRTGEKVFLECVQDMDHENMFWYRQDPGLGLRLIYFSYDVKMKEKGDIPEGYSVSREKKERFSLILESASTNQTSMYLCASSSPVGTGLDEQYFGPGTRLTVT.

This sequence joins TRBV25-1 and TRBJ1-4; D not resolved. Germline lookup yields CDR1 MGHDK and CDR2 SYGVNS. Trimming pared 3 bases from V and 7 bases from J, leaving 12 bases between. The CDR3 has 14 residues. CDR3 region: CASSDRVFGEKLFF. For the CDR3, the DNA is TGTGCCAGCAGTGATCGGGTATTTGGTGAAAAACTGTTTTTT.